This T cell receptor (beta chain) originates from a study of metastatic and nonmetastatic thyroid tumors (dated by TCRdb to between 2020 and 2021). Context from the whole study: The researchers compared repertoires between peripheral blood samples and tumor or nodule tissue samples from patients with malignant or benign thyroid disease. Paper-wide results and their limitations: In both blood and tumor samples, TCR beta diversity was reported to be significantly higher in malignant tumors than in benign nodules.

No treatment had been received by any patient before thyroid surgery. Patient clinical samples collected from about 2011 to 2019 were retrospectively analysed using T-cell receptor beta sequencing. The receptor library was made with PCR. The sequencer was an Illumina HiSeq 4000. High-throughput sequencing was used to profile the CDR3 region of the TCR beta-chain in every patient. On the study's bioinformatics: CDR3 differences across clinicopathological groups were used to build a classifier for discriminating distant-metastatic papillary thyroid cancer patients. The Shannon index was used to assess repertoire diversity, and the Morisita-Horn index was used to assess tumor-blood repertoire similarity. TCRdb reprocessed the public reads (quality trimming at Q25 with fastp, clone calling with MiXCR) and kept in-frame beta chains. These V and J calls rely on TCRdb rather than the paper's analysis. Present in this sample are about 93,000 clones, approximately 12% of which were seen just once. Clones ranked in the top ten supply 11% of the sample.

This clone was seen ten or more times. The specificity of this receptor is unknown. It has no much larger one-base neighbor in the sample; base qualities were not kept. CDR1 and CDR2, per the germline V gene, are SGHTA and FQGTGA. Relative to germline, V is 2 bases shorter and J is 10 bases shorter, with 12 bases between their ends. The CDR3 measures 13 amino acids from cysteine to phenylalanine. Kept here is only the CDR3 DNA, which spans 39 bases and is read in frame from base 1. The rearrangement joined TRBV7-3 to TRBJ2-1, with the D gene not clear enough to name. The receptor's source is a female donor with papillary thyroid cancer or a benign thyroid nodule (not recorded which). Some clones in this sample may be carry-over from other donors' samples. Material: blood. The DNA sequence reads TGTGCCAGCAGCTTACAACGTTCGCGGGAGCAGTTCTTC. Its product reads: CASSLQRSREQFF.